This passage covers 20 T cell receptor beta chains from one sample sequenced in a study of shared clonotypes between healthy human individuals (dated by TCRdb to the early 2020s). The method was the immunoSEQ multiplex PCR assay. This immuneACCESS table, as held by TCRdb, lists in-frame sequences with V and J called but not all clones. Of the missing ones, under half trace to an unresolved V gene in checked studies; the others have no known cause. A total of about 1.1 million clones appear in this sample, about four fifths of them only once. The ten largest clonotypes hold under 0.8% of the sample. The source material was memory CD4+ T cells from PBMCs. The cell subset or site label on this specimen signifies: CD45RA-negative fraction. The receptors were sampled from a man aged 18-30 years in good health. Some clones in this sample may be carry-over from other donors' samples.

V gene TRBV4-2 combines with J gene TRBJ1-2; D uncertain. The CDR3 runs to 14 residues. CDR1 and CDR2 from the germline V gene are LGHNA and YNFKEQ. Trimming shortened V by 4 bases and J by 7 bases, and 16 bases separated the two germline ends. The CDR3 loop is CASSPLDGESGYTF. CDR3 DNA: TGTGCCAGCAGCCCGCTTGACGGTGAGAGTGGCTACACCTTC.

The chain uses TRBV19 and TRBJ1-5; TRBD1 matches at 8 bases. The CDR3 runs 13 residues. V was clipped by 8 bases and J by 3 bases; unmatched bases: 3. CDR1 is LNHDA, CDR2 SQIVND, per germline (reference sequence). The CDR3 reads CASGDRINQPQHF. The DNA of the CDR3 is TGTGCCAGTGGGGACAGGATCAATCAGCCCCAGCATTTT.

The chain combines TRBV27 with TRBJ2-2; tentatively, D is TRBD2 (5 bases). The V gene's germline CDR1 is MNHEY and CDR2 SMNVEV (reference sequence). CDR3 size: 15 residues. V was shortened by 9 bases and J by 5 bases, with 19 bases between the two germline ends. The chain's CDR3 is CASRSLQPGTGELFF. CDR3 DNA: TGTGCCAGTCGGTCATTACAACCGGGGACCGGGGAGCTGTTTTTT.

Concerning this clone itself: A much larger clone lies a single base off, so this may be a read error. The sample holds other DNA sequences that translate to the same CDR3. The V call is TRBV10-2, the J call TRBJ2-3, with D tentatively TRBD2 (6 bases). Trimming shortened V by 4 bases and J by 7 bases, and 18 bases separated the two germline ends. Per germline, CDR1 WSHSY and CDR2 SAAADI. This CDR3 has 15 residues. The CDR3 sequence: CASSGTSGGDYTQYF. In DNA form, the CDR3 reads TGCGCCAGCAGTGGGACCAGCGGAGGGGATTATACGCAGTATTTT.

The chain joins TRBV19 to TRBJ2-7; 8 nucleotides match TRBD1. Germline assignment: CDR1 LNHDA and CDR2 SQIVND (reference sequence). The trim removed 4 bases at V and 3 bases at J, leaving 5 bases unmatched. The CDR3 covers 14 residues. This chain's CDR3 is CASSRTGTLYEQYF. DNA of the CDR3: TGTGCCAGTAGTAGGACAGGGACTCTCTACGAGCAGTACTTC.

The sample holds a few counts of this clone. The chain combines TRBV11-2 with TRBJ2-7, with TRBD2 matching 7 bases. J gave up 2 bases and V 5 bases, and 12 bases lay outside the gene matches. In germline, CDR1 is SGHAT, CDR2 FQNNGV. This CDR3 has 16 amino acids. The CDR3 protein is CASSKGASGYTYEQYF. DNA for the CDR3: TGTGCCAGCAGCAAAGGAGCTAGCGGTTATACCTACGAGCAGTACTTC.

The chain recombines TRBV6-1 with TRBJ2-3, with D unresolved. The V end was cut by 4 bases, the J end by 4 bases, with 18 bases between. The CDR3 length is 16 residues. Germline V gives CDR1 MNHNS, CDR2 SASEGT. CDR3 residues: CASSVQSWAQADTQYF. CDR3 DNA sequence: TGTGCCAGCAGTGTCCAATCGTGGGCCCAGGCAGATACGCAGTATTTT.

The rearrangement links TRBV5-4 to TRBJ2-6, with 7 bases aligning to TRBD2. CDR3 length equals 19 residues. Per the germline V gene, CDR1 is SGHNT and CDR2 is YYREEE (reference sequence). The V and J ends lost 3 bases and 2 bases, in that order; junction bases with no gene match: 14. The CDR3, as DNA: TGTGCCAGCAGCTCCTTCGCGACTAGCCCGGCTCCTGGGGCCAACGTCCTGACTTTC. This encodes CASSSFATSPAPGANVLTF.

This clone was detected only once. V is TRBV5-1 and J is TRBJ2-7; unclear D gene. The germline V gene encodes CDR1 SGHRS and CDR2 YFSETQ. This CDR3 region has 12 residues. The V end was cut by 0 bases, the J end by 5 bases, with 6 bases between. The CDR3 DNA reads TGCGCCAGCAGCTTGGTAGGGCACGAGCAGTACTTC. This encodes CASSLVGHEQYF.

A single count supports this clone. V is TRBV18 and J is TRBJ1-1, with 8 bases matching TRBD1. The CDR3 covers 16 residues. Germline lookup yields CDR1 KGHSH and CDR2 LQKENI. Trimming removed 2 bases from V and 2 bases from J; junction bases left unmatched: 7. DNA of the CDR3: TGTGCCAGCTCACCATATCCGGGACAGGCAAACACTGAAGCTTTCTTT. It is translated as CASSPYPGQANTEAFF. Full variable domain (remainder filled in from reference TRBV18 and TRBJ1-1): NAGVMQNPRHLVRRRGQEARLRCSPMKGHSHVYWYRQLPEEGLKFMVYLQKENIIDESGMPKERFSAEFPKEGPSILRIQQVVRGDSAAYFCASSPYPGQANTEAFFGQGTRLTVV.

The gene calls are TRBV27 and TRBJ2-3; 16 bases are a match to TRBD2. With V trimmed by 4 bases and J by 3 bases, 16 bases remained unmatched. The CDR3 is 21 amino acids. Per the germline V gene, CDR1 is MNHEY and CDR2 is SMNVEV (reference sequence). The CDR3 is CASSSTTGTSGRGTGTDTQYF. The CDR3, as DNA: TGTGCCAGCAGTTCCACCACAGGGACTAGCGGGAGGGGAACTGGAACAGATACGCAGTATTTT.

V usage is TRBV28 and J usage is TRBJ1-4; TRBD1 aligns across 7 bases. Germline CDR1 reads MDHEN; CDR2 reads SYDVKM. The CDR3 loop spans 14 amino acids. Trimming took 3 bases from V and 11 from J; bases not matched to a gene: 9. For the CDR3, the DNA is TGTGCCAGCAGTTTCGCGGACAGGATATCGAAACTGTTTTTT. It yields the protein CASSFADRISKLFF.

The rearrangement joins TRBV4-3 to TRBJ2-5; no firm D call. From germline, CDR1 is LGHNA and CDR2 YSLEER. V was clipped by 0 bases and J by 2 bases, with 7 bases between them. This CDR3 spans 14 amino acids. Here the CDR3 reads CASSQDRFQETQYF. In nucleotides, the CDR3 is TGCGCCAGCAGCCAAGATCGATTTCAAGAGACCCAGTACTTC.

This chain connects TRBV18 to TRBJ2-1, with TRBD1 identical over 9 bases. V shed 6 bases, J shed 7 bases, and the junction held 13 bases outside the gene matches. Germline-derived CDR1 and CDR2 are KGHSH and LQKENI. There are 16 residues in the CDR3. The CDR3 reads CASSNPGDRVLNEQFF. The CDR3 bases are TGTGCCAGCTCCAACCCAGGGGACAGGGTTTTAAATGAGCAGTTCTTC.

V is TRBV2 and J is TRBJ2-3, with 7 bases matching TRBD1. Trimming cost V 7 bases and J 4 bases; bases outside gene matches: 5. There are 13 residues in the CDR3. CDR1 is SNHLY, CDR2 FYNNEI, per germline. This CDR3 reads CASNLQGSDTQYF. In DNA form, the CDR3 reads TGTGCCAGCAATTTACAGGGGTCAGATACGCAGTATTTT.

Only one count was recorded for this clone. The chain combines TRBV2 with TRBJ2-3; D is unclear. The CDR3 extends over 13 amino acids. Germline loops: CDR1 SNHLY, CDR2 FYNNEI. V lost 5 bases and J lost 14, with 20 bases in between. The CDR3 sequence: CASSHSVDLSRYF. The CDR3 nucleotides are TGTGCCAGCAGTCATTCAGTAGACCTTAGCAGGTATTTT.

The J gene is TRBJ2-7, the V gene TRBV28, with TRBD1 matching over 7 bases. Germline V gene data show CDR1 as MDHEN and CDR2 as SYDVKM. The ends lost 10 bases at V and 4 bases at J; junction bases unmatched: 13. CDR3 size: 14 residues. The CDR3 protein is CATIKQGRKYEQYF. CDR3 coding DNA: TGTGCCACCATCAAACAGGGGAGAAAGTACGAGCAGTACTTC.

Notes on this clone: Other DNA variants within this sample encode the same CDR3. V gene TRBV29-1 combines with J gene TRBJ2-5; D possibly corresponds to TRBD1 (6 bases). V lost 6 bases to trimming and J lost 2 bases, with 13 bases between them. Germline assignment: CDR1 SQVTM and CDR2 ANQGSEA. This CDR3 is 13 amino acids long. The CDR3 loop reads CSVARTVQETQYF. CDR3 nucleotide sequence: TGCAGCGTGGCCCGGACAGTTCAAGAGACCCAGTACTTC. The full variable domain, in which reference TRBV29-1 and TRBJ2-5 provide the parts outside the CDR3, is SAVISQKPSRDICQRGTSLTIQCQVDSQVTMMFWYRQQPGQSLTLIATANQGSEATYESGFVIDKFPISRPNLTFSTLTVSNMSPEDSSIYLCSVARTVQETQYFGPGTRLLVL.

This clone has a handful of counts. V usage is TRBV5-1 and J usage is TRBJ2-1, with D perhaps matching TRBD1 (6 bases). Trimming removed 4 bases at V and 0 bases at J, with 23 bases between. CDR1 is SGHRS and CDR2 is YFSETQ in the germline V gene. The CDR3 is 19 residues long. The CDR3 here is CASSPLGGDARGSYNEQFF. CDR3 bases: TGCGCCAGCAGCCCTTTAGGGGGAGACGCGCGAGGCTCCTACAATGAGCAGTTCTTC.

V is TRBV29-1 and J is TRBJ2-1; 8 bases agree with TRBD2. The J segment lost 4 bases and the V segment lost 6 bases, leaving 14 bases of the junction unmatched. The CDR3 contains 16 residues. CDR1 is SQVTM, CDR2 ANQGSEA, per germline. CDR3 amino acids: CSVRGGLEGPYNEQFF. The CDR3 DNA is TGCAGCGTCCGGGGGGGTCTAGAGGGACCATACAATGAGCAGTTCTTC.